One T cell receptor beta chain is described in this entry. Its specificity is unknown. The CDR3 consists of 18 residues. This sample was taken from a study of cytomegalovirus exposure and HLA in healthy donors. The overall study: Among the roughly 370 genotyped donors, 70% to 85% were placed in the Caucasian-associated ancestry cluster. Regarding the study as a whole: From TCR beta sequences, most subjects' HLA-A and HLA-B alleles were reportedly predicted accurately. As confirmed in vitro, three CMV-associated chains were specific for CMV antigens. In an earlier analysis, productive rearrangement rates for most beta V segments clustered near 87% or 30%.

Vbeta (60) and Jbeta (13) primers were used in the PCR. Profiling relied on immunoSEQ multiplex PCR, and the TCRdb table lists in-frame clones only, not all of them. The table has about 110,000 clones, approximately 81% seen once. The V gene is TRBV21-1, the J gene TRBJ2-7; the table's D call, TRBD2, has no DNA check behind it. TRBV21-1 is deemed a pseudogene. The sequencing sample was made of PBMCs. The origin of this receptor is a young man in good health and CMV-seronegative. CDR3 sequence: CASSKVGPGRRDSYEQYF. CDR3 in DNA: TGTGCCAGCAGCAAAGTAGGGCCGGGGAGAAGGGACTCCTACGAGCAGTACTTC.